This T cell receptor beta chain was recovered during a study of shared clonotypes between healthy human individuals. This clone came up a few times. This CDR3 is also generated by other DNA sequences in the sample. Sequenced by immunoSEQ multiplex PCR; TCRdb stores in-frame clones only, minus some. The sample includes over 2 million clones, 85% to 95% of them seen just once. This CDR3 is built from 14 residues. The V gene's germline CDR1 is SGHTA and CDR2 FQGTGA. Trimming removed 2 bases from V and 1 base from J, with 8 bases in between. The specimen was naive CD4+ T cells from PBMCs. Subset meaning: CD45RA+ positively selected. J is TRBJ1-1 and V is TRBV7-3; D unclear. The sequence derives from a man younger than 35 in good health. Some clones in this sample may be carry-over from other donors' samples. CDR3 coding DNA: TGTGCCAGCAGCTTACTAGGGTCGAACACTGAAGCTTTCTTT. It is translated as CASSLLGSNTEAFF.